This T cell receptor beta chain was retrieved from a study of cytomegalovirus exposure and HLA in healthy donors. In its sample, this clone ranks as medium-sized (0.01 to 0.1%). Its specificity is unknown. The same CDR3 also results from other DNA sequences found in this sample. This CDR3 is 14 amino acids long. V was pared by 6 bases and J by 1 base, with 4 bases of the junction left unmatched. Germline V CDR1 and CDR2: MRHNA, SNTAGT. At sampling all donors were nominally healthy, likely with unrecorded immune exposures. Findings of the study overall: Association of a missense DCLRE1C variant with TCR beta V- and J-gene trimming was reported in a later analysis.

A multiplex PCR was run with 60 Vbeta primers and 13 Jbeta primers. The table came from immunoSEQ multiplex PCR; TCRdb's copy has only in-frame clones and leaves some out. The sample includes 90,000 to 120,000 clones, 65% to 75% of them seen just once. The chain has TRBV6-4 and TRBJ1-1; 8 bases agree with TRBD1. The sequenced sample was PBMCs. The TCR sequence derives from a woman aged 18-35 years in good health and CMV-seropositive. The CDR3 nucleotides are TGTGCCAGCAGAAGGGGACAGGAGAACACTGAAGCTTTCTTT. Translating it yields CASRRGQENTEAFF.